These 18 T cell receptor beta chains originate from one sample sequenced in a study of breast tumors, draining lymph nodes, adjacent tissues. MiXCR, applied by TCRdb to the multiplex PCR reads, yields one record per CDR3 protein. The sample gives approximately 120,000 distinct CDR3 sequences, 20% to 25% of which show up once; roughly 2.2% is in the top ten. Axillary draining lymph nodes of breast cancer patients supplied the node samples. Source material: axillary lymph node tissue. These receptors were taken from a female donor with breast cancer. Some clones in this sample may be carry-over from other donors' samples.

This clonotype was recorded at least ten times. The V and J genes are TRBV12-3 or TRBV12-4 and TRBJ2-5; tentatively, D is TRBD1 (5 bases). The ends were cut back, 8 bases at V and 5 bases at J, with 9 bases in the middle. The CDR3 loop spans 11 amino acids. DNA for the CDR3: TGTGCCAGCGGCTCAGGGGAGACCCAGTACTTC. Residues: CASGSGETQYF.

The J gene is TRBJ2-2, the V gene TRBV5-1; possible D gene TRBD2, 6 bases. Trimming took 1 base from V and 0 from J, leaving 13 bases between them. This CDR3 is 17 amino acids long. Germline V gives CDR1 SGHRS, CDR2 YFSETQ. CDR3 bases: TGCGCCAGCAGCTTGAGTAGGGCGGGAACGAACACCGGGGAGCTGTTTTTT. Protein: CASSLSRAGTNTGELFF.

This clonotype was detected ten times or more. This may come from a read error, since a much larger clone is one base off. J is TRBJ2-3 and V is TRBV28; 14 bases map to TRBD2. Unmatched junction bases numbered 3, after V lost 6 bases and J lost 4 bases. Germline V CDR1 and CDR2: MDHEN, SYDVKM. This CDR3 region has 15 residues. This chain's CDR3 is CASSRLAGGADTQYF. CDR3 in DNA: TGTGCCAGCAGCAGACTAGCGGGAGGGGCAGATACGCAGTATTTT.

The table lists this clonotype with many counts. The CDR3 spells CASSPLYTDSPPYEQYF. CDR3 DNA sequence: TGTGCCAGCAGTCCCCTCTATACGGACAGTCCTCCCTACGAGCAGTACTTC. The chain carries TRBV6-1 and TRBJ2-7, with D possibly TRBD1 on 6 matching bases. V lost 5 bases, J lost 2 bases, and 22 bases lay in between. CDR1 and CDR2 from the germline V gene are MNHNS and SASEGT. The CDR3 has 17 residues.

J is TRBJ2-3 and V is TRBV27; TRBD2 matches at 9 bases. Germline V CDR1 and CDR2: MNHEY, SMNVEV (reference sequence). With V trimmed by 6 bases and J by 5 bases, 3 bases remained unmatched. The CDR3 is made up of 13 amino acids. CDR3 sequence (DNA): TGTGCCAGCAGGTTAGCGGGAGTAGATACGCAGTATTTT. Residues: CASRLAGVDTQYF.

About this clonotype itself: It may be a read error: a sequence one base away is much more abundant. V gene TRBV10-1 combines with J gene TRBJ1-2; D gene uncertain. The CDR3 length is 13 residues. Germline V gives CDR1 WNHNN, CDR2 SYGVQD (reference sequence). This chain's CDR3 is CASGESSDYGYTF. Written as DNA, the CDR3 is TGCGCCAGCGGTGAGAGCAGTGACTATGGCTACACCTTC.

This clonotype occurred once. With a much larger clone just one base away, this may be a read error. V is TRBV20-1 and J is TRBJ1-5; D uncertain. Germline values: CDR1 DFQATT, CDR2 SNEGSKA (reference sequence). CDR3 size: 14 residues. The CDR3 is CRASSLGYNQPQHF. The CDR3 nucleotides are TGCCGTGCTAGTTCCCTGGGATACAATCAGCCCCAGCATTTT.

Regarding this clonotype: A much larger clone differs by one base, so this may be a read error. This chain uses TRBV19 with TRBJ2-7; 7 positions agree with TRBD2. This CDR3 has 14 residues. CDR1 is LNHDA and CDR2 is SQIVND in the germline V gene (reference sequence). The CDR3 loop reads CACSTSSGTYEQYF. The DNA of the CDR3 is TGTGCCTGTAGTACTTCTAGCGGAACCTACGAGCAGTACTTC.

This clonotype was detected many times. The chain has TRBV5-1 and TRBJ2-1, with 9 bases that match TRBD2. V dropped 5 bases and J dropped 5; count of bases not matched to a gene: 8. This CDR3 comprises 15 residues. Germline V CDR1 and CDR2: SGHRS, YFSETQ. As DNA, the CDR3 is TGCGCCAGCAGAGTAGCGGGAGCCAGAGACAATGAGCAGTTCTTC. This codes for CASRVAGARDNEQFF.

This clonotype appeared many times. The V gene is TRBV6-1, the J gene TRBJ2-3; TRBD2 agrees at 12 bases. The J segment lost 0 bases and the V segment lost 3 bases, leaving 4 bases of the junction unmatched. CDR1 MNHNS and CDR2 SASEGT come from the germline V gene. CDR3 length: 17 residues. The CDR3 nucleotides are TGTGCCAGCAGTGACCCGACTAGCGGGGGTAGCACAGATACGCAGTATTTT. Translation: CASSDPTSGGSTDTQYF.

Remarks on this clonotype: A read error is possible here, since a much larger clone lies one base away. The CDR3 DNA reads TGTGCCAGCAGTTTTAGGGGGGAGGCCTATGGCCACACCTTC. This encodes CASSFRGEAYGHTF. The rearrangement uses TRBV28 and TRBJ1-2; TRBD1 might be the D (6 bases). CDR1 is MDHEN, CDR2 SYDVKM, per germline. The CDR3 has 14 amino acids.

Remarks on this clonotype: One base away lies a much larger clone, so this may be a sequencing read error. The chain is built from TRBV30 and TRBJ2-1; D uncertain. The CDR3 sequence is 14 residues long. CDR1 GTSNPN and CDR2 SVGIG come from the germline V gene (reference sequence). Trimming pared 5 bases from V and 1 base from J, leaving 12 bases between. CDR3 DNA sequence: TGTGCCTGGGCCATGGGATCTTCCTACAATGAGCAGTTCTTC. It specifies CAWAMGSSYNEQFF.

A single count supports this clonotype. A read error may be the cause here, since a much bigger clone is one base away. V usage is TRBV19 and J usage is TRBJ1-2; no clear D. Trimming removed 4 bases at V and 3 bases at J, with 6 bases between. Germline V CDR1 and CDR2: LNHDA, SQIVND (reference sequence). The CDR3 length is 12 residues. The CDR3 region has the DNA TGTGCCAGTAGTACGAGACACTATGGCTACACCTTC. This encodes CASSTRHYGYTF.

This clonotype was seen at least ten times. This chain connects TRBV10-3 to TRBJ1-5, with D possibly TRBD1 on 5 matching bases. Germline CDR1 and CDR2: ENHRY and SYGVKD. Deletions cut 2 bases from V and 5 bases from J, with 7 bases between. The CDR3 consists of 13 residues. In DNA, the CDR3 is TGTGCCATCAGTGAGCAGGGAGATCAGCCCCAGCATTTT. Its translation: CAISEQGDQPQHF.

Many counts were recorded for this clonotype. The CDR3, as DNA: TGTGCCAGCAGCTTCCCAGGGGGGAATAACAATGAGCAGTTCTTC. It translates to CASSFPGGNNNEQFF. This chain connects TRBV5-6 to TRBJ2-1; the D gene is possibly TRBD1 (7 bases). Trimming cost V 2 bases and J 5 bases, with 14 bases left between them. The CDR3 contains 15 residues. The V gene's germline CDR1 is SGHDT and CDR2 YYEEEE. Full variable domain (remainder filled in from reference TRBV5-6 and TRBJ2-1): DAGVTQSPTHLIKTRGQQVTLRCSPKSGHDTVSWYQQALGQGPQFIFQYYEEEERQRGNFPDRFSGHQFPNYSSELNVNALLLGDSALYLCASSFPGGNNNEQFFGPGTRLTVL.

This clonotype was seen more than once but under ten times. This clone may be a read error of a much larger clone one base away. In nucleotides, the CDR3 is TGTGCCAGTAGTATAGCTCGAGACCTGGCCGGGGAGCTGTTTTTT. Amino acids: CASSIARDLAGELFF. V usage is TRBV19 and J usage is TRBJ2-2; D call uncertain. The CDR3 is 15 amino acids. V shed 1 base and J shed 6 bases, with 12 bases lying between them. CDR1 and CDR2 from the germline V gene are LNHDA and SQIVND (reference sequence). Filled out from reference TRBV19 and TRBJ2-2, the complete variable domain reads DGGITQSPKYLFRKEGQNVTLSCEQNLNHDAMYWYRQDPGQGLRLIYYSQIVNDFQKGDIAEGYSVSREKKESFPLTVTSAQKNPTAFYLCASSIARDLAGELFFGEGSRLTVL.

This clonotype was found many times. The CDR3 sequence is CASSQDTGSYGYTF. CDR3 in DNA: TGTGCCAGCAGCCAAGATACAGGGTCCTATGGCTACACCTTC. The chain carries TRBV14 and TRBJ1-2, with a tentative D call TRBD1 (6 bases). The V gene lost 0 bases and the J gene lost 4 bases, with 9 bases spanning the gap. The germline V gene encodes CDR1 SGHDN and CDR2 FVKESK. The CDR3 runs 14 residues. Using reference TRBV14 and TRBJ1-2 for the parts outside the CDR3, the full variable domain is EAGVTQFPSHSVIEKGQTVTLRCDPISGHDNLYWYRRVMGKEIKFLLHFVKESKQDESGMPNNRFLAERTGGTYSTLKVQPAELEDSGVYFCASSQDTGSYGYTFGSGTRLTVV.

This clonotype was recorded many times. The V call is TRBV28, the J call TRBJ1-2; D is unclear. Trimming took 8 bases from V and 2 from J, leaving 9 bases between them. CDR3 length: 12 residues. The germline V gene has CDR1 MDHEN and CDR2 SYDVKM. As DNA, the CDR3 is TGTGCCAGCCAGAGGGAGAACTATGGCTACACCTTC. Translation: CASQRENYGYTF.